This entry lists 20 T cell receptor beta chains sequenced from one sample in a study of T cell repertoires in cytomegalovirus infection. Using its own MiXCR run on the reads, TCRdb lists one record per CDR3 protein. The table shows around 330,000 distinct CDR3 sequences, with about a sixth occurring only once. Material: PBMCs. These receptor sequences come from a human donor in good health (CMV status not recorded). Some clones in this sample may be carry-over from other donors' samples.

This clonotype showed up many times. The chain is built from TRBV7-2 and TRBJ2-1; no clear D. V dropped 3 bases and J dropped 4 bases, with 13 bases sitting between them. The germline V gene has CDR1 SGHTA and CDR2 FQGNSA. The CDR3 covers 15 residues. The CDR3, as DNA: TGTGCCAGCAGCTTGGACGTTAGTCCGTACAATGAGCAGTTCTTC. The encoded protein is CASSLDVSPYNEQFF. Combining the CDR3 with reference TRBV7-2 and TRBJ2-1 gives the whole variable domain GAGVSQSPSNKVTEKGKDVELRCDPISGHTALYWYRQSLGQGLEFLIYFQGNSAPDKSGLPSDRFSAERTGGSVSTLTIQRTQQEDSAVYLCASSLDVSPYNEQFFGPGTRLTVL.

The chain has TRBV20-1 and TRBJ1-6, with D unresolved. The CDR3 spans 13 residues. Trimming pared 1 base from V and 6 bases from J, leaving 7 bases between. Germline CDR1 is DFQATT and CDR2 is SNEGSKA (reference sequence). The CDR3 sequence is CSARGAINSPLHF. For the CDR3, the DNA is TGCAGTGCTAGAGGGGCCATTAATTCACCCCTCCACTTT.

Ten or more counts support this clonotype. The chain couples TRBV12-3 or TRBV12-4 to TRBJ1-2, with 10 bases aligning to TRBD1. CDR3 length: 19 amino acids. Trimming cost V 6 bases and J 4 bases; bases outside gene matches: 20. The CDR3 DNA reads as TGTGCCAGCAGCCCCTCGGACAGAATTCCGGGACAGGGGTTCTATGGCTACACCTTC. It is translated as CASSPSDRIPGQGFYGYTF.

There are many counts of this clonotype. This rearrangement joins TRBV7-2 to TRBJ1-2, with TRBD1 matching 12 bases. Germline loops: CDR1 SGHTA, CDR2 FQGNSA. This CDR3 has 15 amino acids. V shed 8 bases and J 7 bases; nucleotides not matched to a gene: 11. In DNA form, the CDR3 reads TGTGCCAGCGAGGGGGACAGGGGGCTCGGCGGTGGCTACACCTTC. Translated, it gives CASEGDRGLGGGYTF. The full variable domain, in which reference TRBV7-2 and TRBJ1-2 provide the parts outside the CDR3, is GAGVSQSPSNKVTEKGKDVELRCDPISGHTALYWYRQSLGQGLEFLIYFQGNSAPDKSGLPSDRFSAERTGGSVSTLTIQRTQQEDSAVYLCASEGDRGLGGGYTFGSGTRLTVV.

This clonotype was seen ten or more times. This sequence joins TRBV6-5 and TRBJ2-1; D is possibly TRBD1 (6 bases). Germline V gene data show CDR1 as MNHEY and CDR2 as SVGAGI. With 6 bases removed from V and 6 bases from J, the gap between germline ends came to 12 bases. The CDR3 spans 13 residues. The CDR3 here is CASRWTATNEQFF. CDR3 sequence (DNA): TGTGCCAGCAGGTGGACAGCGACCAATGAGCAGTTCTTC.

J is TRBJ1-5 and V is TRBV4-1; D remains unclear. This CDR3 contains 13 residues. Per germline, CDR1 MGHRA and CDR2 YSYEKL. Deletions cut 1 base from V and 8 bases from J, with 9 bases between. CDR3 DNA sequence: TGCGCCAGCAGCCAAGGACCCCTGGAGCCCCAGCATTTT. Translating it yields CASSQGPLEPQHF.

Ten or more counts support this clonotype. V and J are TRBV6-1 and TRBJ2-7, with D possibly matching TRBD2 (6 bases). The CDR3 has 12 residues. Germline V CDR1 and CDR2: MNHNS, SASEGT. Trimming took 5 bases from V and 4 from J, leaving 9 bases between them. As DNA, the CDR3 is TGTGCCAGCAGTCGGGGGTTTTACGAGCAGTACTTC. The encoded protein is CASSRGFYEQYF.

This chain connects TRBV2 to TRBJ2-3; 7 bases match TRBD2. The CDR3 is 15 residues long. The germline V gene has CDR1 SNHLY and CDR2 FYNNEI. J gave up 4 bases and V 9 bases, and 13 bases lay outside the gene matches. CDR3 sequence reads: CARNSGPNEADTQYF. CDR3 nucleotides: TGTGCCAGGAATAGCGGGCCCAACGAGGCAGATACGCAGTATTTT.

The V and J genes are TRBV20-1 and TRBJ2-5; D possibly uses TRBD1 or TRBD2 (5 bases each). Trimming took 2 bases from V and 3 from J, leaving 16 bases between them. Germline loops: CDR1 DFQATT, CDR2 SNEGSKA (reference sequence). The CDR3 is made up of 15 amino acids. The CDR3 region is CSARKPGTMKETQYF. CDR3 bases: TGCAGTGCTAGAAAACCCGGGACCATGAAAGAGACCCAGTACTTC.

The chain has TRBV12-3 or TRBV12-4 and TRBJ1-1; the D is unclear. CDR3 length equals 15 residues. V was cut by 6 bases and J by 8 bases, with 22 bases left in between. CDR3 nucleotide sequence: TGTGCCAGCAGCCCCAGCCCCCCGTGGTCATCGGAAGCTTTCTTT. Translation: CASSPSPPWSSEAFF.

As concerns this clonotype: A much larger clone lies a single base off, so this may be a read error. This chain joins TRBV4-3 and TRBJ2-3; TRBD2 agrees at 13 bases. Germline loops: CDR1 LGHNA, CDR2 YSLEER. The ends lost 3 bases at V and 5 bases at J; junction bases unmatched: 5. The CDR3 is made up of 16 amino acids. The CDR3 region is CASSHTSGGGGDTQYF. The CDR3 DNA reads TGCGCCAGCAGCCATACTAGCGGGGGGGGGGGAGATACGCAGTATTTT.

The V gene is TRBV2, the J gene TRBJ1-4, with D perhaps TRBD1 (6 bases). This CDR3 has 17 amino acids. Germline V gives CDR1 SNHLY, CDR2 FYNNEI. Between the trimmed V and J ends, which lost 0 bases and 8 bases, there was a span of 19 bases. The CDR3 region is CASSEAPETGVREKLFF. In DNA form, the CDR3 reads TGTGCCAGCAGTGAAGCCCCTGAGACAGGAGTAAGAGAAAAACTGTTTTTT.

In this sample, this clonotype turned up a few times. The CDR3 nucleotides are TGCGCCAGCAGCTTGATGGGTCCCCCTGCGGGGGAGCAGTACTTC. Amino acids: CASSLMGPPAGEQYF. This chain connects TRBV5-1 to TRBJ2-7, with D maybe TRBD2 (6 bases). The CDR3 runs 15 residues. The germline V and J ends were trimmed by 1 base and 7 bases, with 18 bases remaining between them. Germline V gene sequence: CDR1 SGHRS, CDR2 YFSETQ.

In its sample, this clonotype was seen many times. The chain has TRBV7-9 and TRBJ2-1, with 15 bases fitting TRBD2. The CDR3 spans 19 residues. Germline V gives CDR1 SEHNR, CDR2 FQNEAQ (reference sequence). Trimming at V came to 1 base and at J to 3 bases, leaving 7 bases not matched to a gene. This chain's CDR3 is CASSLDPGLAGGSYNEQFF. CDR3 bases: TGTGCCAGCAGCTTAGATCCGGGACTAGCGGGGGGAAGCTACAATGAGCAGTTCTTC.

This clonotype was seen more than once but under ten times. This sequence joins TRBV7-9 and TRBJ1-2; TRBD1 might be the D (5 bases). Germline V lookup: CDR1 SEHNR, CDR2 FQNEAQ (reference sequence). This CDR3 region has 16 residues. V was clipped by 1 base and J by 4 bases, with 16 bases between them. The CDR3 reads CASSLGSGEGSYGYTF. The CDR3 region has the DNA TGTGCCAGCAGCTTAGGGTCAGGAGAGGGGTCCTATGGCTACACCTTC.

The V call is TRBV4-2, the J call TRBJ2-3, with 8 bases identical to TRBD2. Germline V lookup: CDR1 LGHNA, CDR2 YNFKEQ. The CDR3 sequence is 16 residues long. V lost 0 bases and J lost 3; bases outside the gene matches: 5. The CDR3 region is CASSQEARGGTDTQYF. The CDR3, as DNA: TGTGCCAGCAGCCAAGAGGCCCGCGGGGGGACAGATACGCAGTATTTT.

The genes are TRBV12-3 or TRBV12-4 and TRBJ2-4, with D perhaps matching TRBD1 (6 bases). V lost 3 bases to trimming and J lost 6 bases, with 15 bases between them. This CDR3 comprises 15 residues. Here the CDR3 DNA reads TGTGCCAGCAGTTTTTCATCAGGGGCGGGAAACATTCAGTACTTC. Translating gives CASSFSSGAGNIQYF.

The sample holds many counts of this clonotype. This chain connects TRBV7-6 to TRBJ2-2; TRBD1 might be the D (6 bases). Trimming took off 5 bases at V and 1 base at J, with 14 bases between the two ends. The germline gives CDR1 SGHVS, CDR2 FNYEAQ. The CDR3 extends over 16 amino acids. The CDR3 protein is CASSPRGQMNTGELFF. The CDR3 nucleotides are TGTGCCAGCAGCCCGCGAGGACAGATGAACACCGGGGAGCTGTTTTTT.

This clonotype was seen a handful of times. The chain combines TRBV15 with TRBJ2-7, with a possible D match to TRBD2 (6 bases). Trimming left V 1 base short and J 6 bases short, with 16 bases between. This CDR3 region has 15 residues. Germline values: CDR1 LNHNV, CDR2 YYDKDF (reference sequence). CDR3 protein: CATSRGRGMPPEQYF. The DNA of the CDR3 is TGTGCCACCAGCAGAGGTCGGGGGATGCCTCCCGAGCAGTACTTC.

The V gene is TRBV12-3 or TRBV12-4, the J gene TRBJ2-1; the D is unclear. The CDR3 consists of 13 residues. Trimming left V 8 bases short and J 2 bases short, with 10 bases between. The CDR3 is CASSWATYNEQFF. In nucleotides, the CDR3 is TGTGCCAGCTCGTGGGCGACCTACAATGAGCAGTTCTTC.